This T cell receptor beta chain was sequenced during a study of type 1 regulatory T cells. Overall study: T-allo10 is a Tr1-enriched, alloantigen-specific CD4 T cell product made in vitro.

MiXCR, run by TCRdb on the reads, gives a single entry per CDR3 protein. The sample lists around 88,000 distinct CDR3 sequences, 31% seen once, with less than 2.5% in the top ten. Sequencing input: CD4+ T cells, either the whole sample or a sorted fraction (not recorded which). The TCR was taken from a human donor in good health.

The CDR3 coding sequence is TGCAGTGTAGCGGGGGGAAACTACGAGCAGTACTTC. This codes for CSVAGGNYEQYF. V and J are TRBV20-1 and TRBJ2-7; 10 positions match TRBD2. V lost 7 bases and J lost 3; bases outside the gene matches: 3. CDR3 length: 12 amino acids. Germline V gene sequence: CDR1 DFQATT, CDR2 SNEGSKA (reference sequence).